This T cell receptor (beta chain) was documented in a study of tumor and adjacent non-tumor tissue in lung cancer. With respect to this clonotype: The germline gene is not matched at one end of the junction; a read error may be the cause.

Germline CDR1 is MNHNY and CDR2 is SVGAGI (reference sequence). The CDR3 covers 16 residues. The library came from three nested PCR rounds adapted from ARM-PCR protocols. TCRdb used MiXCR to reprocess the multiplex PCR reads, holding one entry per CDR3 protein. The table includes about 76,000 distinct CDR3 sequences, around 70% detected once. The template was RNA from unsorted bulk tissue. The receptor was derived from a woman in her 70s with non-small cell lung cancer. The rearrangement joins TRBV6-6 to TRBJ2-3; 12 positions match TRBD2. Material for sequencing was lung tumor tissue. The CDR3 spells CPSSRLAGGPTDTQYF. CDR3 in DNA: TGTCCCAGCAGTCGCCTAGCGGGAGGGCCGACAGATACACAGTATTTT.